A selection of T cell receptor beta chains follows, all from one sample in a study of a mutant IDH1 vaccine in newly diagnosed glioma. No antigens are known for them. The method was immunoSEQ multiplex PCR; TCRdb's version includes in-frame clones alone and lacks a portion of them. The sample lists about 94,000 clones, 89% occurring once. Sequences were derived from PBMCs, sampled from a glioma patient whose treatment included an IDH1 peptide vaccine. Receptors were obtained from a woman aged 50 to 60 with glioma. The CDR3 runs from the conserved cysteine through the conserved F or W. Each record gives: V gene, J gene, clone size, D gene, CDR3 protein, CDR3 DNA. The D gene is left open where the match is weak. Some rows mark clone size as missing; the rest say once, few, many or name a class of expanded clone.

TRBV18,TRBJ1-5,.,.,CASSSDRSSNQPQHF,TGTGCCAGCTCGTCCGACAGGTCCAGCAATCAGCCCCAGCATTTT
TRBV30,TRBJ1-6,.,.,CAWSPGGAPLHF,TGTGCCTGGAGTCCAGGCGGGGCTCCCCTCCACTTT
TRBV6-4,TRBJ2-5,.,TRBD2,CASSDGGGPETQYF,TGTGCCAGCAGTGACGGGGGAGGGCCGGAGACCCAGTACTTC
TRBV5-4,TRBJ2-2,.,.,CASSLVAGPKVGELFF,TGTGCCAGCAGCTTGGTTGCGGGCCCTAAGGTCGGGGAGCTGTTTTTT
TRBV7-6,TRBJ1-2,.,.,CASSLGPNYGYTF,TGTGCCAGCAGCTTAGGTCCTAACTATGGCTACACCTTC
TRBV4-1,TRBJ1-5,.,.,CASSQGGYVNQPQHF,TGCGCCAGCAGCCAAGGAGGGTATGTCAATCAGCCCCAGCATTTT
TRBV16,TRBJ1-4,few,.,CASSRSGRREEKLFF,TGTGCCAGCAGCCGCTCAGGGCGAAGGGAGGAAAAACTGTTTTTT
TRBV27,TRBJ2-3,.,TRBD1,CASRRTGGLTDTQYF,TGTGCCAGCAGACGGACAGGGGGCTTGACAGATACGCAGTATTTT
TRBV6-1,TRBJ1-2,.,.,CASSFETDAYGYTF,TGTGCCAGCAGTTTTGAGACAGATGCCTATGGCTACACCTTC
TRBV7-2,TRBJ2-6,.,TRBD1,CASSLGDRGTGANVLTF,TGTGCCAGCAGCTTAGGAGACAGGGGCACTGGGGCCAACGTCCTGACTTTC
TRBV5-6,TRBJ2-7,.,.,CASSLVSGRFTYEQYF,TGTGCCAGCAGCTTGGTTTCGGGCAGGTTCACCTACGAGCAGTACTTC
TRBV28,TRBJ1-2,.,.,CASSTRGPNYGYTF,TGTGCCAGCAGTACTCGGGGGCCTAACTATGGCTACACCTTC
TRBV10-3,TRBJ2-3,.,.,CAISEAGTDTQYF,TGTGCCATCAGTGAAGCGGGCACAGATACGCAGTATTTT
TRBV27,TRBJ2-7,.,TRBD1,CASSIRRTGQIYEQYF,TGTGCCAGCAGTATCCGTCGGACAGGGCAAATTTACGAGCAGTACTTC
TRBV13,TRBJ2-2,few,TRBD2,CASSPGLAGGPRRTGELFF,TGTGCCAGCAGCCCCGGACTAGCGGGAGGGCCCCGGAGGACCGGGGAGCTGTTTTTT
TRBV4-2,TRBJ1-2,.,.,CASSQPTVDYGYTF,TGTGCCAGCAGCCAACCGACAGTCGACTATGGCTACACCTTC
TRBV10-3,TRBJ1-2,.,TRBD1,CAISEPRQGAGGYTF,TGTGCCATCAGTGAGCCCCGACAGGGGGCAGGAGGCTACACCTTC
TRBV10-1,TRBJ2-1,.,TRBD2,CASSDRSSGWINEQFF,TGCGCCAGCAGTGATCGTAGTAGCGGGTGGATCAATGAGCAGTTCTTC
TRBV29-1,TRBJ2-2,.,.,CSVEKTGELFF,TGCAGCGTTGAAAAAACCGGGGAGCTGTTTTTT
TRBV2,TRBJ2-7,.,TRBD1,CASRRTGKYEQYF,TGTGCCAGCAGACGGACAGGGAAGTACGAGCAGTACTTC
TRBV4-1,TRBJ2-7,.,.,CASSRTVRRGTKHEQYF,TGCGCCAGCAGCCGAACGGTGCGGAGGGGGACTAAACACGAGCAGTACTTC
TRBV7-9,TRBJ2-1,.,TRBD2,CASSRWTSVDDEQFF,TGTGCCAGCAGCCGTTGGACTAGCGTTGACGATGAGCAGTTCTTC
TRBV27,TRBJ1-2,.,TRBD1,CASSLATGAGYTF,TGTGCCAGCAGTTTAGCTACAGGGGCAGGCTACACCTTC
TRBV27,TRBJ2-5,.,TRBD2,CASSRRWTSGGKTQYF,TGTGCCAGCAGCCGCCGTTGGACTAGCGGCGGGAAGACCCAGTACTTC
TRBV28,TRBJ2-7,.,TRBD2,CASSSPGAGGPYEQYF,TGTGCCAGCAGTTCCCCAGGTGCGGGAGGCCCCTACGAGCAGTACTTC
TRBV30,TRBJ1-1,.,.,CAWSPGVNTEAFF,TGTGCCTGGAGTCCCGGAGTGAACACTGAAGCTTTCTTT
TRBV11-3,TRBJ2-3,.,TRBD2,CASSDKLAGGPAPDTQYF,TGTGCCAGCAGCGACAAACTAGCGGGAGGCCCCGCCCCAGATACGCAGTATTTT
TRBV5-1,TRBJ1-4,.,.,CASSATASNEKLFF,TGCGCCAGCAGCGCGACAGCCTCAAATGAAAAACTGTTTTTT
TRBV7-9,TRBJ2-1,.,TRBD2,CASSLNSGRVGKQFF,TGTGCCAGCAGCTTAAATAGCGGGAGGGTTGGTAAGCAGTTCTTC
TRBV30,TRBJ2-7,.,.,CAWSVRAGDTYEQYF,TGTGCCTGGAGTGTGAGGGCAGGGGACACCTACGAGCAGTACTTC
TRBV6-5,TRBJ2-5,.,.,CASSYSRTQETQYF,TGTGCCAGCAGTTACTCTAGGACCCAAGAGACCCAGTACTTC
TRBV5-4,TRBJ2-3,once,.,CASSPKPEITQYF,TGTGCCAGCAGCCCGAAGCCGGAAATTACGCAGTATTTT
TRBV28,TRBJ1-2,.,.,CASSLSGTLLFGYTF,TGTGCCAGCAGTTTATCGGGGACCCTGTTATTCGGCTACACCTTC
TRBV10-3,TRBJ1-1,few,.,CAISEQDGLNTEAFF,TGTGCCATCAGTGAGCAGGACGGGTTGAACACTGAAGCTTTCTTT
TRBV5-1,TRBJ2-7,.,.,CASSSGLRNEQYF,TGCGCCAGCAGCTCAGGTTTGAGGAACGAGCAGTACTTC
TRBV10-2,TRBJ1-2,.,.,CASSGAATSGYTF,TGCGCCAGCAGTGGGGCAGCGACTTCGGGCTACACCTTC
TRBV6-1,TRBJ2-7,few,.,CASSDRVPYYEQYF,TGTGCCAGCAGTGACAGGGTACCATACTACGAGCAGTACTTC
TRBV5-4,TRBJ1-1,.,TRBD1,CASSLNRGHRDTEAFF,TGTGCCAGCAGCTTAAACAGGGGGCATCGGGACACTGAAGCTTTCTTT
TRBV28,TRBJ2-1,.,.,CASSKDSSSYNEQFF,TGTGCCAGCAGTAAGGACTCGAGCTCCTACAATGAGCAGTTCTTC
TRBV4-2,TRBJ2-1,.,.,CASSQVGTYNEQFF,TGTGCCAGCAGCCAAGTTGGGACTTACAATGAGCAGTTCTTC
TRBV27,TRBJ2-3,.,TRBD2,CASSISSGRAGGSDTQYF,TGTGCCAGCAGTATCTCTAGCGGGAGGGCTGGAGGCTCAGATACGCAGTATTTT
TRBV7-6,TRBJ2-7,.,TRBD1,CASSLRTGVTGGEQYF,TGTGCCAGCAGCTTAAGGACAGGGGTTACGGGTGGCGAGCAGTACTTC
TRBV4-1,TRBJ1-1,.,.,CASSQGGGSVTTFF,TGCGCCAGCAGCCAAGGAGGGGGGTCAGTAACGACTTTCTTT